This is a list of T cell receptor beta chains from one sample in a study of PD-1 blockade in classical Hodgkin lymphoma. Using immunoSEQ multiplex PCR, the repertoire was profiled, and TCRdb retains in-frame clones only, with some absent. The sample lists about 30,000 clones, around four fifths occurring once. The starting material was peripheral blood mononuclear cells (PBMCs), obtained before the second cycle of nivolumab. The receptors shown here come from a human donor with classical Hodgkin lymphoma. Both conserved end residues are part of each CDR3. The D gene is left open where the match is weak. Not every row has a clone size; where given, it reads once, few, many or a size class.

>TRBD1|TRBJ1-3|NA|TRBV5-6
TGTGCCAGCAGCTTGGTACAGGGGAGCGGCGGAAACACCATATATTTT
CASSLVQGSGGNTIYF
>NA|TRBJ1-5|few|TRBV4-2
TGTGCCAGCAGCCAAGATTACTCCAGCCGGCCCCAGCATTTT
CASSQDYSSRPQHF
>NA|TRBJ2-5|few|TRBV7-9
TGTGCCAGCAGCTTAGTTACAGGGGAGACCCAGTACTTC
CASSLVTGETQYF
>TRBD2|TRBJ2-5|NA|TRBV18
TGTGCCAGCTCCCTAACTACCTCTAGCGGCTTGGGACAAGAGACCCAGTACTTC
CASSLTTSSGLGQETQYF
>NA|TRBJ1-1|NA|TRBV28
TGTGCCAGCAGATTACAGACCACTGAAGCTTTCTTT
CASRLQTTEAFF
>TRBD1|TRBJ1-1|once|TRBV6-5
TGTGCCAGCAGTTACCTACAGGGGGCTATCACTGAAGCTTTCTTT
CASSYLQGAITEAFF
>NA|TRBJ1-6|NA|TRBV28
TGTGCCAGCAGTTTATATATGGGGGGCGCGTCTTCACCCCTCCACTTT
CASSLYMGGASSPLHF
>NA|TRBJ2-1|many|TRBV4-2
TGTGCCAGCAGCCAAGCTCCACGGAACGATGAGCAGTTCTTC
CASSQAPRNDEQFF
>TRBD2|TRBJ2-3|few|TRBV19
TGTGCCAGTACCATGGAGACTAGCGGGGGAGGGACGCAGTATTTT
CASTMETSGGGTQYF
>NA|TRBJ1-5|NA|TRBV11-2
TGTGCCAGCAGCTTGAACAATCAGCCCCAGCATTTT
CASSLNNQPQHF
>NA|TRBJ1-6|NA|TRBV6-4
TGTGCCAGCAGTGCAGGAGGGAGTGATTCACCCCTCCACTTT
CASSAGGSDSPLHF
>NA|TRBJ1-2|NA|TRBV19
TGTGCCAGTAGTACCGCGGGTGAGGGCTACTATGGCTACACCTTC
CASSTAGEGYYGYTF
>NA|TRBJ2-6|NA|TRBV5-1
TGCGCCAGCAGCTCCGGGGCCGCTGGGGCCAACGTCCTGACTTTC
CASSSGAAGANVLTF
>NA|TRBJ2-7|NA|TRBV20-1
TGCAGTGCTAGACTACCTGGAGGCGTAGACTTC
CSARLPGGVDF
>NA|TRBJ2-7|once|TRBV7-3
TGTGCCAGCAGCGGGGGGCAGTACGAGCAGTACTTC
CASSGGQYEQYF
>NA|TRBJ1-1|few|TRBV5-1
TGCGCCAGCAGCTTGGACCCGGGCGGGAACACTGAAGCTTTCTTT
CASSLDPGGNTEAFF
>TRBD1|TRBJ1-2|NA|TRBV19
TGTGCCAGTAGTATAACGTCTTCGGGGACAGGGGTGGGCTACACCTTC
CASSITSSGTGVGYTF
>NA|TRBJ1-1|NA|TRBV18
TGTGCCAGCTCACTCCGGGACTGGGGACCAGGGAACGCTGAAGCTTTCTTT
CASSLRDWGPGNAEAFF
>NA|TRBJ1-1|once|TRBV7-2
TGTGCCAGCAGCTCCCCTACCAGGGGCGGCGAAGCTTTCTTT
CASSSPTRGGEAFF
>NA|TRBJ1-6|NA|TRBV7-2
TGTGCCAGCAGCTTAAGGAGCTCCTATAATTCACCCCTCCACTTT
CASSLRSSYNSPLHF
>NA|TRBJ2-7|NA|TRBV7-9
TGTGCCAGCAGCCATGAGACTCGATACGAGCAGTACTTC
CASSHETRYEQYF
>NA|TRBJ1-2|NA|TRBV7-3
TGTGCCAGCAGCTTTGGTCCACAGGGTGACTATGGCTACACCTTC
CASSFGPQGDYGYTF
>NA|TRBJ1-6|NA|TRBV7-9
TGTGCCAGCAGCCTTGATGGTAATTCACCCCTCCACTTT
CASSLDGNSPLHF
>NA|TRBJ1-1|once|TRBV5-1
TGCGCCAGCAGCTTGGACCGGCTGGGTACTGAAGCTTTCTTT
CASSLDRLGTEAFF
>NA|TRBJ2-5|once|TRBV7-6
TGTGCCAGCAGCTTAGATGGGGTTCTAGAGCAGTACTTC
CASSLDGVLEQYF
>NA|TRBJ2-1|NA|TRBV19
TGTGCCAGTAGTATAGAGGCCGCCGGGGAGCAGTTCTTC
CASSIEAAGEQFF
>NA|TRBJ1-2|NA|TRBV7-2
TGTGCCAGCAGCTCGTACCGGGGGAACTATGGCTACACCTTC
CASSSYRGNYGYTF
>NA|TRBJ1-1|few|TRBV6-1
TGTGCCAGCAGTGCGGACCAGGGTCTAGAAGCTTTCTTT
CASSADQGLEAFF
>NA|TRBJ1-1|NA|TRBV7-8
TGTGCCAGCAGCTCGGACCTAGGTCGTTCGAGGGCTTTCTTT
CASSSDLGRSRAFF
>TRBD1|TRBJ1-5|once|TRBV28
TGTGCCAGCAGTTTGGGGACAGGGAGTCAGCCCCAGCATTTT
CASSLGTGSQPQHF
>NA|TRBJ2-1|NA|TRBV5-6
TGTGCCAGCAGCTTCGAGGTCGATGAGCAGTTCTTC
CASSFEVDEQFF
>NA|TRBJ1-1|NA|TRBV12-5
TGTGCTAGTGGTTTGGGACAGGAGTCTAACACTGAAGCTTTCTTT
CASGLGQESNTEAFF
>NA|TRBJ1-1|NA|TRBV5-6
TGTGCCAGCAGCTTGGTGGCCACGGCTTCTGAAGCTTTCTTT
CASSLVATASEAFF
>NA|TRBJ2-1|once|TRBV18
TGTGCCAGCTCGCCCATAGGGATAGGACACAATGAGCAGTTCTTC
CASSPIGIGHNEQFF
>NA|TRBJ2-5|NA|TRBV29-1
TGCAGCGTTGGGGACAGCGGGAAGACCCAGTACTTC
CSVGDSGKTQYF
>TRBD1|TRBJ2-7|NA|TRBV5-1
TGCGCCAGCTCACCGGGACAGTCGATGGTGGTGCAGTACTTC
CASSPGQSMVVQYF
>NA|TRBJ1-2|NA|TRBV5-1
TGCGCCAGCAGCTCGGACGGCTTCTATGGCTACACCTTC
CASSSDGFYGYTF
>NA|TRBJ1-2|NA|TRBV7-2
TGTGCCAGCAGCTTATGGAAGGGGCAAGTTGGCTACACCTTC
CASSLWKGQVGYTF
>TRBD2|TRBJ2-5|medium-sized|TRBV27
TGTGCCAGCAGTTTCGGCGGGGGGAGACAAGAGACCCAGTACTTC
CASSFGGGRQETQYF
>NA|TRBJ1-2|NA|TRBV7-9
TGTGCCAGCAGCTCGCAAGGGGCGGACTATGGCTACACCTTC
CASSSQGADYGYTF
>NA|TRBJ1-1|NA|TRBV4-1
TGCGCCAGCAGTCAGGGAAACATGAACACTGAAGCTTTCTTT
CASSQGNMNTEAFF
>TRBD2|TRBJ2-3|NA|TRBV5-8
TGTGCCAGCAGCAAGAACGAAAGGACTAGCGGGCTGTATACGCAGTATTTT
CASSKNERTSGLYTQYF
>TRBD1|TRBJ1-5|NA|TRBV19
TGTGCCAGTAGTAGGGGACAGGGGGACAATCAGCCCCAGCATTTT
CASSRGQGDNQPQHF
>NA|TRBJ1-1|NA|TRBV11-3
TGTGCCAGCAGCTTAGTAGGACCACGGGGCACTGAAGCTTTCTTT
CASSLVGPRGTEAFF
>NA|TRBJ1-6|NA|TRBV7-9
TGTGCCAGCAGCTTATTAACGGATAATTCACCCCTCCACTTT
CASSLLTDNSPLHF
>TRBD1|TRBJ2-1|NA|TRBV18
TGTGCCAGCTCACTACAAGGGACAGCCCCGCCCGATGAGCAGTTCTTC
CASSLQGTAPPDEQFF
>NA|TRBJ1-1|NA|TRBV27
TGTGCCAGCAGTCACGGGATGCGGGGCACTGAAGCTTTCTTT
CASSHGMRGTEAFF
>NA|TRBJ1-5|few|TRBV5-1
TGCGCCAGTAGCCCGGGGAATCTCGGTAATCAGCCCCAGCATTTT
CASSPGNLGNQPQHF
>NA|TRBJ1-1|NA|TRBV7-2
TGTGCCAGCAGCTCGAGGCCAGCAGGGCAGAACACTGAAGCTTTCTTT
CASSSRPAGQNTEAFF
>NA|TRBJ1-5|few|TRBV2
TGTGCCAGCAGCCAAGGCAGAAATCAGCCCCAGCATTTT
CASSQGRNQPQHF
>TRBD1|TRBJ2-5|NA|TRBV2
TGTGCCAGCACTGGCCTCGGGACAGGGGGGTTGGAGACCCAGTACTTC
CASTGLGTGGLETQYF
>NA|TRBJ2-5|NA|TRBV19
TGTGCCAGTAGTCGGGGCCAAGAGACCCAGTACTTC
CASSRGQETQYF
>TRBD1|TRBJ1-5|NA|TRBV4-2
TGTGCCAGCAGCGGAACAGGGGGCCTTAATCAGCCCCAGCATTTT
CASSGTGGLNQPQHF
>NA|TRBJ2-5|few|TRBV29-1
TGCAGCGTTGAACGGGGAGTGCAAGAGACCCAGTACTTC
CSVERGVQETQYF
>TRBD1|TRBJ2-7|NA|TRBV19
TGTGCCAGTAGTAAGACAGGGGACGAGCAGTACTTC
CASSKTGDEQYF
>TRBD1|TRBJ1-1|NA|TRBV7-2
TGTGCCAGCAGTCAACAGACAGGGTCGTGGACTGAAGCTTTCTTT
CASSQQTGSWTEAFF
>NA|TRBJ1-2|NA|TRBV27
TGTGCCAGCAGTAAACGGAACGGAATCAACTATGGCTACACCTTC
CASSKRNGINYGYTF